Shown below are 12 T cell receptor beta chains from a single sample sequenced in a study of OX40 agonist ivuxolimab in advanced cancers. Assay: immunoSEQ multiplex PCR; the TCRdb copy retains only in-frame clones and omits some. The repertoire consists of about 81,000 clones, with about 86% occurring once and the leading ten covering over 5%. Sequenced here: CD4+ or CD8+ T cells sorted from blood, sampled in a trial of the OX40 agonist ivuxolimab. The source of these receptors is an adult with an advanced solid tumor such as melanoma, head and neck, liver or kidney cancer.

The CDR3, as DNA: TGTGCCAGCAGCTTAGCGGGGACTAGCGGGAGAGACGAGCAGTACTTC. It encodes CASSLAGTSGRDEQYF. This chain links TRBV7-6 with TRBJ2-7, with 14 bases fitting TRBD2. Losses at the gene ends were 0 bases for V and 5 bases for J; bases not matched to a gene: 3. Germline V gives CDR1 SGHVS, CDR2 FNYEAQ. This CDR3 has 16 residues. The full variable domain, its missing parts supplied by reference TRBV7-6 and TRBJ2-7, is GAGVSQSPRYKVTKRGQDVALRCDPISGHVSLYWYRQALGQGPEFLTYFNYEAQQDKSGLPNDRFSAERPEGSISTLTIQRTEQRDSAMYRCASSLAGTSGRDEQYFGPGTRLTVT.

The chain uses TRBV7-9 and TRBJ2-7; D is perhaps TRBD1 (5 bases). V was cut by 1 base and J by 0 bases, with 10 bases left in between. The CDR3 length is 15 residues. CDR1 is SEHNR, CDR2 FQNEAQ, per germline (reference sequence). CDR3 loop: CASSLGPQASYEQYF. The CDR3 nucleotides are TGTGCCAGCAGCTTAGGTCCACAGGCCTCCTACGAGCAGTACTTC.

The chain employs TRBV5-1 and TRBJ2-7; 7 bases agree with TRBD1. The CDR3 is made up of 15 amino acids. The J segment lost 2 bases and the V segment lost 5 bases, leaving 10 bases of the junction unmatched. The germline gives CDR1 SGHRS, CDR2 YFSETQ. CDR3 DNA sequence: TGCGCCAGCAGTCGAAGACAGGGAGCTCCCTACGAGCAGTACTTC. Encoded protein: CASSRRQGAPYEQYF.

The chain uses TRBV10-2 and TRBJ2-2; possibly TRBD2 for D (7 bases). The CDR3 length is 16 residues. V dropped 6 bases and J dropped 0 bases, with 14 bases sitting between them. The germline V gene encodes CDR1 WSHSY and CDR2 SAAADI. The CDR3 spells CASSPWGGPNTGELFF. CDR3 bases: TGCGCCAGCAGCCCCTGGGGGGGGCCGAACACCGGGGAGCTGTTTTTT.

The chain couples TRBV6-1 to TRBJ2-7, with D perhaps assigned TRBD1 or TRBD2 (5 bases each). Germline-derived CDR1 and CDR2 are MNHNS and SASEGT. The CDR3 is 12 amino acids. Between the trimmed V and J ends, which lost 10 bases and 4 bases, there was a span of 14 bases. The CDR3 loop is CATGTGTYEQYV. CDR3 bases: TGTGCCACCGGGACCGGCACTTACGAGCAGTACGTC.

This clone showed up just once. The chain is built from TRBV29-1 and TRBJ1-4; 7 positions agree with TRBD1. CDR1 is SQVTM, CDR2 ANQGSEA, per germline. This CDR3 is built from 13 residues. V was pared by 5 bases and J by 7 bases, with 7 bases of the junction left unmatched. The CDR3 DNA sequence: TGCAGCGTTCTCGACAGGGTTGGTGAAAAACTGTTTTTT. Translation: CSVLDRVGEKLFF.

In DNA, the CDR3 is TGTGCCAGCAGGTCGGGACAGGGCAGAGAGGGCTACACCTTC. Its protein is CASRSGQGREGYTF. V gene TRBV28 combines with J gene TRBJ1-2; 9 positions match TRBD1. V lost 6 bases, J lost 8 bases, and 10 bases stayed unmatched. CDR1 and CDR2 (germline): MDHEN, SYDVKM. CDR3 length equals 14 residues.

The gene calls are TRBV28 and TRBJ2-3; D possibly corresponds to TRBD2 (5 bases). CDR1 is MDHEN and CDR2 is SYDVKM in the germline V gene. This CDR3 comprises 13 residues. V lost 3 bases, J lost 6 bases, and 10 bases lay in between. The CDR3 DNA sequence: TGTGCCAGCAGTTTCCTAGCTCGGGATACGCAGTATTTT. Residues: CASSFLARDTQYF.

The chain carries TRBV4-3 and TRBJ2-3; the match to TRBD2 covers 9 bases. Germline trimming cut 0 bases from V and 1 base from J; bases unmatched to any gene: 11. The CDR3 is 19 amino acids. CDR1 and CDR2 from the germline V gene are LGHNA and YSLEER. The CDR3, as DNA: TGCGCCAGCAGCCAAGAAGGCGGGAGGGCCGGGAAGGGCACAGATACGCAGTATTTT. Translating gives CASSQEGGRAGKGTDTQYF.

V is TRBV7-3 and J is TRBJ2-7; no clear D. CDR1 is SGHTA, CDR2 FQGTGA, per germline. The CDR3 is made up of 14 amino acids. V was clipped by 1 base and J by 0 bases, with 7 bases between them. The CDR3 sequence: CASSLNPGSYEQYF. CDR3 nucleotide sequence: TGTGCCAGCAGCTTAAACCCGGGCTCCTACGAGCAGTACTTC.

The CDR3 sequence: CASSGIGGAGDTEAFF. In DNA, the CDR3 is TGCGCCAGCAGCGGGATAGGGGGCGCCGGGGACACTGAAGCTTTCTTT. The chain has TRBV5-1 and TRBJ1-1, with 7 nucleotides matching TRBD1. The germline V gene has CDR1 SGHRS and CDR2 YFSETQ. This CDR3 has 16 residues. V gave up 4 bases and J gave up 3 bases; unmatched junction bases: 12.

The gene calls are TRBV14 and TRBJ2-1, with 10 bases aligning to TRBD1. V gave up 4 bases and J gave up 6 bases; unmatched junction bases: 12. CDR1 SGHDN and CDR2 FVKESK come from the germline V gene. This CDR3 is 17 amino acids long. The CDR3 region is CASSPTTSRDRGNEQFF. The CDR3 DNA sequence: TGTGCCAGCAGCCCAACGACCTCCCGGGACAGGGGCAATGAGCAGTTCTTC.